This T cell receptor (beta chain) was captured in a study of cytomegalovirus exposure and HLA in healthy donors. CDR3 length: 13 amino acids. The germline CDR1 and CDR2 sequences are SEHNR and FQNEAQ (reference sequence). The junction had 4 bases not matched to a gene; V was cut back by 8 bases and J by 4 bases. Use of 60 Vbeta and 13 Jbeta primers characterized the PCR. Sequencing used immunoSEQ multiplex PCR; TCRdb keeps in-frame clones, though not all of them. This sample has over 65,000 clones, with about 79% found just once. Source material: PBMCs. The J gene is TRBJ2-7, the V gene TRBV7-9, with TRBD2 identical over 11 bases. The TCR originated in a woman in her thirties or forties in good health and CMV-seronegative. The CDR3 protein is CASGPSGGYEQYF. The DNA of the CDR3 is TGTGCCAGCGGACCTAGCGGGGGGTACGAGCAGTACTTC.